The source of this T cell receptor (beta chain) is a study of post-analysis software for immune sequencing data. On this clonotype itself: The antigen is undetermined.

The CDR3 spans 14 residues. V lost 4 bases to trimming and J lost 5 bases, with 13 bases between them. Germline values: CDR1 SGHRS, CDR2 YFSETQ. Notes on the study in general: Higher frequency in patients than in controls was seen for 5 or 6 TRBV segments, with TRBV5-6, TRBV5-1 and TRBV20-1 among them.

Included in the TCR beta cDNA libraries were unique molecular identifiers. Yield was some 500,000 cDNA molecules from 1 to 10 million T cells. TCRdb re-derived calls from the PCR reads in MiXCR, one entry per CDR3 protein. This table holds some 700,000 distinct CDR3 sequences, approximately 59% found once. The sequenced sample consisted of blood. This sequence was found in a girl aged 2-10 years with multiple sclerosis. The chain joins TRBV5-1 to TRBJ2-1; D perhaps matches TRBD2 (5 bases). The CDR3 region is CASSTGSLNNEQFF. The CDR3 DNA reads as TGCGCCAGCAGCACGGGATCCCTTAACAATGAGCAGTTCTTC.